These 10 T cell receptor beta chains came from one sample sequenced in a study of radiotherapy plus CTLA-4 blockade in lung cancer. Sequencing was performed with immunoSEQ multiplex PCR; in TCRdb, only in-frame clones are kept and a portion is missing. Seen here are around 45,000 clones, roughly two thirds observed once, and the top ten hold around 3.3%. The material sequenced was peripheral blood, taken from a patient treated with radiotherapy plus ipilimumab. These receptors were obtained from a human donor with non-small cell lung cancer who had a complete response to radiotherapy plus ipilimumab.

This clone has more than one count but fewer than ten. The chain couples TRBV5-3 to TRBJ1-4; D gene uncertain. TRBV5-3 falls under the ORF class, with uncertain function. Trimming took 1 base from V and 0 from J, leaving 4 bases between them. This CDR3 is built from 14 residues. The CDR3 region has the DNA TGTGCCAGAAGCTTGTCCGCAACTAATGAAAAACTGTTTTTT. Residues: CARSLSATNEKLFF.

V is TRBV7-2 and J is TRBJ2-5, with 11 bases that match TRBD2. Unmatched junction bases numbered 16, after V lost 3 bases and J lost 4 bases. Per germline, CDR1 SGHTA and CDR2 FQGNSA. This CDR3 is 19 amino acids long. The CDR3 DNA sequence: TGTGCCAGCAGCTTTATCCGGGGGCTATCCGGGACTAGCGGAGAGACCCAGTACTTC. Its protein is CASSFIRGLSGTSGETQYF.

This clone was detected only a few times. The chain links TRBV7-2 to TRBJ2-5; a possible D gene is TRBD1 (7 bases). TRBJ2-7 explains the end of the DNA better; the J call may be wrong. The CDR3 runs to 14 residues. The V gene's germline CDR1 is SGHTA and CDR2 FQGNSA. Written as DNA, the CDR3 is TGTGCCAGCAGCTTTTCAGGGGGGTCCTACGAGCAGTACTTC. Translated, it gives CASSFSGGSYEQYF.

The chain joins TRBV6-1 to TRBJ1-3; D is undetermined. Germline V CDR1 and CDR2: MNHNS, SASEGT. The V and J ends lost 9 bases and 3 bases respectively, with 15 bases between them. CDR3 length equals 14 residues. This CDR3 is CASKREEGGNTIYF. CDR3 sequence (DNA): TGTGCCAGTAAGCGGGAAGAGGGTGGAAACACCATATATTTT.

The chain combines TRBV2 with TRBJ2-5; D perhaps matches TRBD1 (6 bases). Trimming shortened V by 10 bases and J by 5 bases, and 14 bases separated the two germline ends. The CDR3 runs 12 residues. Per germline, CDR1 SNHLY and CDR2 FYNNEI. The CDR3 DNA sequence: TGTGCCACCGCAGGGGCCGGGGAGACCCAGTACTTC. Protein product: CATAGAGETQYF.

V gene TRBV2 combines with J gene TRBJ2-7; the D gene is possibly TRBD1 (6 bases). Looked up from germline, CDR1 is SNHLY and CDR2 is FYNNEI. The CDR3 has 12 amino acids. The V and J ends lost 5 bases and 7 bases respectively, with 12 bases between them. The CDR3 DNA reads TGTGCCAGCAGTCAAACAGGGTGGGAGCAGTACTTC. Amino acids: CASSQTGWEQYF.

CDR3 coding DNA: TGTGCCAGCGGAGACAGGGGGGTGGTCACTGAAGCTTTCTTT. It encodes CASGDRGVVTEAFF. The chain has TRBV2 and TRBJ1-1; 9 bases line up with TRBD1. Germline trimming cut 8 bases from V and 4 bases from J; bases unmatched to any gene: 8. The CDR3 is 14 residues long. Germline V gene sequence: CDR1 SNHLY, CDR2 FYNNEI.

This clone was observed a few times. CDR3 in amino acids: CASSIQGNYGYTF. CDR3 nucleotides: TGTGCCAGTAGTATCCAGGGAAACTATGGCTACACCTTC. The chain uses TRBV19 and TRBJ1-2, with a weak D call TRBD1 (5 bases). CDR1 LNHDA and CDR2 SQIVND come from the germline V gene (reference sequence). Trimming took 3 bases from V and 2 from J, leaving 7 bases between them. The CDR3 runs to 13 residues.

This rearrangement joins TRBV19 to TRBJ2-2; 8 bases fit TRBD1. The CDR3 extends over 15 amino acids. In germline, CDR1 is LNHDA, CDR2 SQIVND (reference sequence). Trimming cost V 3 bases and J 6 bases; bases outside gene matches: 6. The CDR3 nucleotides read TGTGCCAGTAGTATCGGGACAGGATACGCCGGGGAGCTGTTTTTT. It is translated as CASSIGTGYAGELFF.

The chain recombines TRBV4-2 with TRBJ2-4, with no clear D. Trimming stripped 0 bases from V and 3 bases from J, with 9 bases between. The CDR3 totals 15 residues. Germline V CDR1 and CDR2: LGHNA, YNFKEQ. This CDR3 is CASSQDRTSKNIQYF. The CDR3 DNA follows: TGTGCCAGCAGCCAAGATCGTACGAGCAAAAACATTCAGTACTTC.